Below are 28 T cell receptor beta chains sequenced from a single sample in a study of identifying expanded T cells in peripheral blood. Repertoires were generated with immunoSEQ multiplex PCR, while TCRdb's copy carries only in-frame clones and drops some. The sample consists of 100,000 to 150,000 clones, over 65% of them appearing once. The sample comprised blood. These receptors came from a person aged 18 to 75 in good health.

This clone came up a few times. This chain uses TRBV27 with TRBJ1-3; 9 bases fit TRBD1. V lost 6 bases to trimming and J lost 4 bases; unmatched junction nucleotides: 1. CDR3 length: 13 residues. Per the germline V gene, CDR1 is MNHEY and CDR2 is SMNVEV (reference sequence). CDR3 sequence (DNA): TGTGCCAGCAGACAGGGGGCAGGAAACACCATATATTTT. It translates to CASRQGAGNTIYF.

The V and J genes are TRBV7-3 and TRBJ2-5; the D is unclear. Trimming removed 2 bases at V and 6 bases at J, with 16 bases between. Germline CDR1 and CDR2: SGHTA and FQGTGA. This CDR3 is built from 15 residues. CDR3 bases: TGTGCCAGCAGCTTAGGACGCGCCACGTCTCAGACCCAGTACTTC. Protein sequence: CASSLGRATSQTQYF.

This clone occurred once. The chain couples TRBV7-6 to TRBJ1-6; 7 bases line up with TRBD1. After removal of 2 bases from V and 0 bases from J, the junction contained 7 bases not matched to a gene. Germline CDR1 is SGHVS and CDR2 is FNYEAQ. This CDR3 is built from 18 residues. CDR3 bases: TGTGCCAGCAGCTTATCTCAGGGGGGAAGCTCCTATAATTCACCCCTCCACTTT. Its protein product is CASSLSQGGSSYNSPLHF.

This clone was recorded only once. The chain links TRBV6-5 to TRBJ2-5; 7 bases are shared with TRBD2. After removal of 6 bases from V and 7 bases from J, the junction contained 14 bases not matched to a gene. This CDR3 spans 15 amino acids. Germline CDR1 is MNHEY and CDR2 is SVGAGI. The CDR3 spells CASSYDLAAAGTQYF. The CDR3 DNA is TGTGCCAGCAGCTATGATCTAGCGGCGGCTGGGACCCAGTACTTC.

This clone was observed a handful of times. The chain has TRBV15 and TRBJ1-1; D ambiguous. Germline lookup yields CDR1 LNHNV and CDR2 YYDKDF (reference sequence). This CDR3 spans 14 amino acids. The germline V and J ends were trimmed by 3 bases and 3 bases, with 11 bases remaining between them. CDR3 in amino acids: CATSRPYQDTEAFF. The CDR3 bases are TGTGCCACCAGCAGGCCCTATCAGGACACTGAAGCTTTCTTT. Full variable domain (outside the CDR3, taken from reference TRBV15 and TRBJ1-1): DAMVIQNPRYQVTQFGKPVTLSCSQTLNHNVMYWYQQKSSQAPKLLFHYYDKDFNNEADTPDNFQSRRPNTSFCFLDIRSPGLGDTAMYLCATSRPYQDTEAFFGQGTRLTVV.

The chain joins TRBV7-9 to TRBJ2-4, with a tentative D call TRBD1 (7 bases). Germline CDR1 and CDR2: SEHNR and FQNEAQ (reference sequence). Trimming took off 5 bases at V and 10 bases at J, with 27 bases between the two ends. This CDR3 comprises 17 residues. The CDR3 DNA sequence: TGTGCCAGCAGCCTTGAGACCGGGACAGTCTCGGGGGATATTCAGTACTTC. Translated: CASSLETGTVSGDIQYF.

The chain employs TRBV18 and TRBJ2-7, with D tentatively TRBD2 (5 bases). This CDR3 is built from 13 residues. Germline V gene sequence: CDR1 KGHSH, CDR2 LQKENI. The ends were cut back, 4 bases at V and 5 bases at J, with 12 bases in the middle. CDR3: CASSRTNGDEQYF. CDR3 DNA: TGTGCCAGCTCACGGACGAACGGGGACGAGCAGTACTTC.

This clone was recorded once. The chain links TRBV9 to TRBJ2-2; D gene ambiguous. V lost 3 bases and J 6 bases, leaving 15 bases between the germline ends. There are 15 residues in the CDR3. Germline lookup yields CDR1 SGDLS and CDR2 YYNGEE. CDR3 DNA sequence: TGTGCCAGCAGCGCCTCGGTTTATGTTGCCGGGGAGCTGTTTTTT. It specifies CASSASVYVAGELFF.

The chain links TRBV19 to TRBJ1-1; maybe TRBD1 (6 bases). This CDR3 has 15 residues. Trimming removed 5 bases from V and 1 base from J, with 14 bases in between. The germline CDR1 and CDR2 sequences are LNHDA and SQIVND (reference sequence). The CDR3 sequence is CASSSVGGGNTEAFF. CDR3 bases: TGTGCCAGTAGTTCCGTAGGAGGGGGGAACACTGAAGCTTTCTTT.

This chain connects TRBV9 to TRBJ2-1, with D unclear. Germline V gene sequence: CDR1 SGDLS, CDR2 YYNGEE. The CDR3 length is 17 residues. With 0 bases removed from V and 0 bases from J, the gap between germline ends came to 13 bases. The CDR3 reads CASSVVPNDNSYNEQFF. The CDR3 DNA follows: TGTGCCAGCAGCGTAGTTCCAAACGATAACTCCTACAATGAGCAGTTCTTC.

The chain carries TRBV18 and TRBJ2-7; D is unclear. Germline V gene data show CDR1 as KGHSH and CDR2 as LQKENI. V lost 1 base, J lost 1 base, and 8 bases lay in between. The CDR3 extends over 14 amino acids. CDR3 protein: CASSPQGLSYEQYF. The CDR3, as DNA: TGTGCCAGCTCACCACAGGGATTGTCCTACGAGCAGTACTTC.

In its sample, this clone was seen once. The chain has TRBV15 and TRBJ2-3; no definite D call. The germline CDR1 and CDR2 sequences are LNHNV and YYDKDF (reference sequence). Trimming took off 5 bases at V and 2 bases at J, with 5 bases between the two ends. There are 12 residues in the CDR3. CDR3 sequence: CATSRPTDTQYF. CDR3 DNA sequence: TGTGCCACCAGCCGCCCCACAGATACGCAGTATTTT. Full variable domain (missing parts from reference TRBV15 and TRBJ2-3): DAMVIQNPRYQVTQFGKPVTLSCSQTLNHNVMYWYQQKSSQAPKLLFHYYDKDFNNEADTPDNFQSRRPNTSFCFLDIRSPGLGDTAMYLCATSRPTDTQYFGPGTRLTVL.

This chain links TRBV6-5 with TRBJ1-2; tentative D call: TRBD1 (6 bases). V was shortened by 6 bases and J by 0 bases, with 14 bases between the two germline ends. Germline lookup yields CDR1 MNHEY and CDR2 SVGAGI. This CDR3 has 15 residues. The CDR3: CASRKTGLTNYGYTF. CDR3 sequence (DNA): TGTGCCAGCAGAAAAACAGGGTTAACTAACTATGGCTACACCTTC.

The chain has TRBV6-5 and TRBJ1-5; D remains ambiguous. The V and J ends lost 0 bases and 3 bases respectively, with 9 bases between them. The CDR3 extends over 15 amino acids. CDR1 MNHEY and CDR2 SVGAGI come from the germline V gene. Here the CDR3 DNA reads TGTGCCAGCAGTTACTCAGCGGCCTTCAATCAGCCCCAGCATTTT. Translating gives CASSYSAAFNQPQHF.

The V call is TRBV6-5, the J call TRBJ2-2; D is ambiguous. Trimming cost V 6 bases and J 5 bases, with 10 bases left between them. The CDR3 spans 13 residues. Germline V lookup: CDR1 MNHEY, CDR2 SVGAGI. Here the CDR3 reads CASSPFRTGELFF. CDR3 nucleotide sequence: TGTGCCAGCAGCCCCTTCAGAACCGGGGAGCTGTTTTTT.

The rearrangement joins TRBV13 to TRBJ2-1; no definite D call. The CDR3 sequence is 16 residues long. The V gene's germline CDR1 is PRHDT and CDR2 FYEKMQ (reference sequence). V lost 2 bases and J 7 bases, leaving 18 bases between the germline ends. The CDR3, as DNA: TGTGCCAGCAGCTTACTGTCGGTTATTAATGCGAATGAGCAGTTCTTC. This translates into CASSLLSVINANEQFF.

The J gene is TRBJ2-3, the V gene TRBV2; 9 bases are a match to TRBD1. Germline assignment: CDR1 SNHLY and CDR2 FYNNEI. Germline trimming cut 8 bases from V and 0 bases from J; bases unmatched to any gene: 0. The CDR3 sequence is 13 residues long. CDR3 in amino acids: CASGTGSTDTQYF. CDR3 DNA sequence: TGTGCCAGCGGGACAGGGAGCACAGATACGCAGTATTTT.

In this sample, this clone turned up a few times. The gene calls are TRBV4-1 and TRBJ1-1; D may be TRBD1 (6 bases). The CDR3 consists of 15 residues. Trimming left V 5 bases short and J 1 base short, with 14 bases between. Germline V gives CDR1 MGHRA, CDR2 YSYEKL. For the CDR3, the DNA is TGCGCCAGCAGCTTGGAGGGGGGGTCGAACACTGAAGCTTTCTTT. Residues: CASSLEGGSNTEAFF.

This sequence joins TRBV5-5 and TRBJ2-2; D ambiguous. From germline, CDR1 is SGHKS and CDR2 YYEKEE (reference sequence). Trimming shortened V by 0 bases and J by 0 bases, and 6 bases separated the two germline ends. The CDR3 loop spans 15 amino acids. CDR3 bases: TGTGCCAGCAGCTTGGCAGCCCCGAACACCGGGGAGCTGTTTTTT. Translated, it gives CASSLAAPNTGELFF. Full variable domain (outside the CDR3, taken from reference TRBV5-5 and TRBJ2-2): DAGVTQSPTHLIKTRGQQVTLRCSPISGHKSVSWYQQVLGQGPQFIFQYYEKEERGRGNFPDRFSARQFPNYSSELNVNALLLGDSALYLCASSLAAPNTGELFFGEGSRLTVL.

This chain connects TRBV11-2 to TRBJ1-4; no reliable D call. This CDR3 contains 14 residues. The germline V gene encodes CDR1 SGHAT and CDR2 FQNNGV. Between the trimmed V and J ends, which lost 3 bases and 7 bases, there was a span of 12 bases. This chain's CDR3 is CASSFSSRAEKLFF. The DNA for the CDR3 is TGTGCCAGCAGCTTCAGTTCACGGGCTGAAAAACTGTTTTTT.

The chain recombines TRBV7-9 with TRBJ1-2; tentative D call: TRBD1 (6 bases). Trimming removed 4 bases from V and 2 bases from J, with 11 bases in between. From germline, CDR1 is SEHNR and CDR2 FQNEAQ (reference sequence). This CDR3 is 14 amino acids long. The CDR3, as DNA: TGTGCCAGCAGCTCGGACAGAGGCAACTATGGCTACACCTTC. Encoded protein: CASSSDRGNYGYTF.

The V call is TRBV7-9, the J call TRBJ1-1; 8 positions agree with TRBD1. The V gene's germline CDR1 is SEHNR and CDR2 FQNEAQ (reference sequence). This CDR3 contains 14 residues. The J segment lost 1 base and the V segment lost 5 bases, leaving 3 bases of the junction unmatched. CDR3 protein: CASSPTGGNTEAFF. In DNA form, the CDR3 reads TGTGCCAGCAGCCCCACAGGGGGGAACACTGAAGCTTTCTTT.

The CDR3 DNA reads TGTGCCAGCAAGCTAGCGGGATCCGGGGAGCTGTTTTTT. It codes for CASKLAGSGELFF. This chain links TRBV2 with TRBJ2-2, with 9 bases that match TRBD2. CDR3 length equals 13 residues. Looked up from germline, CDR1 is SNHLY and CDR2 is FYNNEI. J gave up 6 bases and V 7 bases, and 3 bases lay outside the gene matches.

The DNA for the CDR3 is TGCGCCAGCACCCCGTACGGGGGGAACGATGTCACAGATACGCAGTATTTT. This translates into CASTPYGGNDVTDTQYF. The chain uses TRBV4-1 and TRBJ2-3; 7 positions agree with TRBD2. This CDR3 has 17 residues. Germline V lookup: CDR1 MGHRA, CDR2 YSYEKL. With V trimmed by 7 bases and J by 2 bases, 15 bases remained unmatched.

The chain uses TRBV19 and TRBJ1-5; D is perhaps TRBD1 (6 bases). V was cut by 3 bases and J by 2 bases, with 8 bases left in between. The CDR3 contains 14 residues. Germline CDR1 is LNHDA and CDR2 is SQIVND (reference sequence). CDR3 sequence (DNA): TGTGCCAGTAGTATCCAGGGGCGCAATCAGCCCCAGCATTTT. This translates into CASSIQGRNQPQHF.

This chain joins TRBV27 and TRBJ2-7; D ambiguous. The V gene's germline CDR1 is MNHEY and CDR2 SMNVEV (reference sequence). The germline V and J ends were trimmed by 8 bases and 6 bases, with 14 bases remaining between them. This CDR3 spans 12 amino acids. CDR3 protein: CASSGPFLEQYF. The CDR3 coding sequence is TGTGCCAGCTCCGGGCCCTTCCTCGAGCAGTACTTC.

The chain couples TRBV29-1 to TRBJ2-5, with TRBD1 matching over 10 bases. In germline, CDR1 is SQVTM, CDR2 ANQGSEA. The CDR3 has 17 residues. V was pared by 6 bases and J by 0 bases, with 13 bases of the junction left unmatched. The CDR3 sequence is CSVAGGTGDLYQETQYF. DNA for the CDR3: TGCAGCGTCGCAGGGGGGACAGGGGATTTGTACCAAGAGACCCAGTACTTC.

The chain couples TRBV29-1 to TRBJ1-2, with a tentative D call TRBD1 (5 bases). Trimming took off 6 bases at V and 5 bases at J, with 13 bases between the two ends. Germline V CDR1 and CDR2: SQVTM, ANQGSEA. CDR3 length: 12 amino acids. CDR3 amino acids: CSVKGRRYGYTF. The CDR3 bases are TGCAGCGTGAAGGGACGGAGATATGGCTACACCTTC. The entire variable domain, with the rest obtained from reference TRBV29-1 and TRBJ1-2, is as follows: SAVISQKPSRDICQRGTSLTIQCQVDSQVTMMFWYRQQPGQSLTLIATANQGSEATYESGFVIDKFPISRPNLTFSTLTVSNMSPEDSSIYLCSVKGRRYGYTFGSGTRLTVV.